This record covers a single T cell receptor beta chain. Its specificity is unknown. Germline CDR1 is SGDLS and CDR2 is YYNGEE. The V and J ends lost 3 bases and 4 bases, in that order; junction bases with no gene match: 3. CDR3 length: 14 residues. The sample comes from a study of tumor-infiltrating lymphocytes in localized non-small cell lung cancer. As for the study in general: The cohort mixed smokers and never-smokers, several histologies, and some post-neoadjuvant-chemotherapy samples.

Whole-study results and caveats: Different pieces of the same tissue went to different assays, confounding technical variation with intratumor heterogeneity. Recurrence-free survival showed no association with tumor T-cell fraction.

The protocol was immunoSEQ multiplex PCR, while the TCRdb copy is restricted to in-frame clones and leaves out a portion. The sample lists 13,000 to 15,000 clones, more than 80% occurring once. V gene TRBV9 combines with J gene TRBJ2-1, with 8 bases matching TRBD2. Sequencing used lung tumor tissue. The receptor was isolated from a human donor with non-small cell lung cancer. CDR3: CASSGTSGYNEQFF. The CDR3, as DNA: TGTGCCAGCAGCGGCACTAGCGGATACAATGAGCAGTTCTTC. Based on the CDR3 plus reference TRBV9 and TRBJ2-1, the full variable domain is DSGVTQTPKHLITATGQRVTLRCSPRSGDLSVYWYQQSLDQGLQFLIQYYNGEERAKGNILERFSAQQFPDLHSELNLSSLELGDSALYFCASSGTSGYNEQFFGPGTRLTVL.